The present T cell receptor (beta chain) was sequenced within a study of shared clonotypes between healthy human individuals. Regarding this clone: Its antigen remains unidentified.

Study-wide points: Several donors showed sharing of 4.5% to 6% of naive CD4 clonotypes. The authors sampled blood alone, and tissue repertoires likely differ.

The table came from immunoSEQ multiplex PCR; TCRdb's copy has only in-frame clones and leaves some out. The table includes roughly 2 million clones, about 95% detected once. The V gene lost 5 bases and the J gene lost 0 bases, with 8 bases spanning the gap. The V gene's germline CDR1 is MNHEY and CDR2 SMNVEV (reference sequence). The CDR3 covers 14 residues. Terminally differentiated effector memory CD45RA+ cells were excluded from the naive CD8 cells, which were CD45RO-negative and positively selected for CCR7. The sequencing sample was made of naive CD8+ T cells sorted from blood. The chain employs TRBV27 and TRBJ1-5; D remains unclear. The source is a man younger than 35 in good health. The CDR3: CASSMGHSNQPQHF. For the CDR3, the DNA is TGTGCCAGCAGTATGGGCCATAGCAATCAGCCCCAGCATTTT.